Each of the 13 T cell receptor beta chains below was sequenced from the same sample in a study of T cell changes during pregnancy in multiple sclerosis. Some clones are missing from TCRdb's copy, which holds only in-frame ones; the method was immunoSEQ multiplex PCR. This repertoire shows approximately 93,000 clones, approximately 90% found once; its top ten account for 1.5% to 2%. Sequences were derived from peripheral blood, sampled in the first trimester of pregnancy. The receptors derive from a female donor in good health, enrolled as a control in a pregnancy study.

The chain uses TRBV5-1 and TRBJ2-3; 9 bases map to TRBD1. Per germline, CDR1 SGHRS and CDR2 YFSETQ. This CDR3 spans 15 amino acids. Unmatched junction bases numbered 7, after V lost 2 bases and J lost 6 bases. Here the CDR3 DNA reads TGCGCCAGCAGCTTACGACAGGGGGACAGGGATACGCAGTATTTT. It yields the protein CASSLRQGDRDTQYF.

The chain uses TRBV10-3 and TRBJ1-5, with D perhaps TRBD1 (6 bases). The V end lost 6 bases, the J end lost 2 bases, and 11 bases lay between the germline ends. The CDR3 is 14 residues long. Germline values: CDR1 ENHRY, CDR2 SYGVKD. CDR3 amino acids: CAISLQGGNQPQHF. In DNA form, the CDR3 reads TGTGCCATCAGCCTACAGGGCGGCAATCAGCCCCAGCATTTT.

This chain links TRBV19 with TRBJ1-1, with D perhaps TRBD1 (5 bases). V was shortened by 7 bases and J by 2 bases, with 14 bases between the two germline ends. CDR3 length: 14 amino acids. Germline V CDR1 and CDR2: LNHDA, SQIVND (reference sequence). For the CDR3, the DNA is TGTGCCAGTATAATGCAGGGAATTAACACTGAAGCTTTCTTT. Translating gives CASIMQGINTEAFF.

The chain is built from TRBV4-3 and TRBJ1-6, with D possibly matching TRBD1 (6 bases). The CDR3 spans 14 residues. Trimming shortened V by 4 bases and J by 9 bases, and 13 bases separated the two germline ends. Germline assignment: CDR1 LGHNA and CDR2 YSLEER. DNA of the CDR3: TGCGCCAGCAGCCCGGGCCAGGGGCTTTCACCCCTCCACTTT. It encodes CASSPGQGLSPLHF.

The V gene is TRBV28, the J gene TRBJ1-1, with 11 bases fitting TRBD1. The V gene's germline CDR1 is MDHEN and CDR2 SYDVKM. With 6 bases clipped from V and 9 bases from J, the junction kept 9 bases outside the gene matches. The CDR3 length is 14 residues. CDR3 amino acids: CASRPPGQGDQAFF. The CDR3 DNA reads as TGTGCCAGCAGACCCCCGGGACAGGGGGATCAAGCTTTCTTT.

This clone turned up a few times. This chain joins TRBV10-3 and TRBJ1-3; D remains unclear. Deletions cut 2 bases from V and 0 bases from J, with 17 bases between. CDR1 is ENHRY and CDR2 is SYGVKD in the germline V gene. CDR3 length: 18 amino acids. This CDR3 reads CAISEPGALFLSGNTIYF. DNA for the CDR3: TGTGCCATCAGTGAGCCAGGCGCCCTCTTCCTCTCTGGAAACACCATATATTTT.

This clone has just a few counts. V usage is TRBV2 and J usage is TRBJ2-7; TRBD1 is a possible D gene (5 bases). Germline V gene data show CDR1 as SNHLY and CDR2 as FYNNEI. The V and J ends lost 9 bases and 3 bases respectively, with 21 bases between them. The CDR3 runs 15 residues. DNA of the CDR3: TGTGCCAGAACACAATCTATGACAGATAGCTACGAGCAGTACTTC. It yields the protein CARTQSMTDSYEQYF.

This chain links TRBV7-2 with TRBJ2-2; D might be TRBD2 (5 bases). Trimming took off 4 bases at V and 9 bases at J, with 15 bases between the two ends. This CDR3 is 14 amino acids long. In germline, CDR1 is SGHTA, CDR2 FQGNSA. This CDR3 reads CASSYPVGVRELFF. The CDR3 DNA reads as TGTGCCAGCAGCTACCCAGTCGGGGTGCGGGAGCTGTTTTTT.

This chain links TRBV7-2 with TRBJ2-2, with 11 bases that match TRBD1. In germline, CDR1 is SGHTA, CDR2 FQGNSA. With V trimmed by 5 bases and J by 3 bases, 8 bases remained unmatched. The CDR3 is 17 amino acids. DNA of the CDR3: TGTGCCAGCAGCCCATTCGGACAGGGGGCGTACACCGGGGAGCTGTTTTTT. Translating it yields CASSPFGQGAYTGELFF.

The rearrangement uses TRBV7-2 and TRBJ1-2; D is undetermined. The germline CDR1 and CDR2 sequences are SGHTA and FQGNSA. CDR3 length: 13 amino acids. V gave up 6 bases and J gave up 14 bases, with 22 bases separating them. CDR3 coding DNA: TGTGCCAGCAGGCCCCCCCCCTCTAGCGTGGGGACCTTC. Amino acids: CASRPPPSSVGTF.

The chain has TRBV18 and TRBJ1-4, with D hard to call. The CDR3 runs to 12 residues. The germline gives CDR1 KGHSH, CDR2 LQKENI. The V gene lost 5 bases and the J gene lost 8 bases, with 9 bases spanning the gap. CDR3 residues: CASSSTREKLFF. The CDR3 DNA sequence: TGTGCCAGCTCATCCACCCGGGAAAAACTGTTTTTT.

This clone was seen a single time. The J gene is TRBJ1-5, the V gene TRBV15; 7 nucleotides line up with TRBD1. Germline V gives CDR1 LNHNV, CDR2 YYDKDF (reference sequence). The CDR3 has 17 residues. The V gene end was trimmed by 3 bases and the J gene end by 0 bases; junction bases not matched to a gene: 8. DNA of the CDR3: TGTGCCACCAGCAGGAAGGCAGGGGGGTATAGCAATCAGCCCCAGCATTTT. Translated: CATSRKAGGYSNQPQHF.

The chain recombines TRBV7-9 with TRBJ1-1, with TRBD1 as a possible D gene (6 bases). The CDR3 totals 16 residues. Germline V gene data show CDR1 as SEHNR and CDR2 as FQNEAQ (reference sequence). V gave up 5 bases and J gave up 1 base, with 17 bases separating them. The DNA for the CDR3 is TGTGCCAGCAGCGGTCGACAGGTAGAGGGGAACACTGAAGCTTTCTTT. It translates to CASSGRQVEGNTEAFF.